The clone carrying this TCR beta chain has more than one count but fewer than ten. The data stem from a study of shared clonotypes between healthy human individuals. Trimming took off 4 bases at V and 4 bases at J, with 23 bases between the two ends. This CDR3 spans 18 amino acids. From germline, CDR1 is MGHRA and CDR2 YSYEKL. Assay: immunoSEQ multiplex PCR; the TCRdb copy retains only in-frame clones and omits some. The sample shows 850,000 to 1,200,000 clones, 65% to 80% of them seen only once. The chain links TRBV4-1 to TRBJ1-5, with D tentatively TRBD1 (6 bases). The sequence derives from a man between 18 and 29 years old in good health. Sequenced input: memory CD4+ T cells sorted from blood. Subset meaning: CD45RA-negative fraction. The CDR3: CASSLRGEGGGYNQPQHF. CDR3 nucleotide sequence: TGCGCCAGCAGCCTAAGGGGCGAGGGAGGGGGATATAATCAGCCCCAGCATTTT.